These 21 T cell receptor beta chains were all obtained from the same sample, sequenced in a study of CD8 T cells in ankylosing spondylitis. Study-wide results and limits: Seemingly distinctive of ankylosing spondylitis blood was a TCR beta motif formed by eight highly homologous variants.

Their antigen targets remain unknown. Using its own MiXCR run on the 5' RACE reads, TCRdb lists one record per CDR3 protein. Of 800,000 to 900,000 distinct CDR3 sequences listed, 10% to 15% are singletons. Input material: blood, either unsorted or a sorted T cell fraction (not recorded which). Receptor source: a male donor with ankylosing spondylitis.

This chain uses TRBV6-1 with TRBJ2-1; 7 bases are a match to TRBD1. The CDR3 consists of 15 residues. J lost 6 bases, V lost 7 bases, and 12 bases had no gene match. CDR1 is MNHNS and CDR2 is SASEGT in the germline V gene. The CDR3 nucleotides are TGTGCCAGCAACCAAATTGGGACAGTTGCCAATGAGCAGTTCTTC. Protein product: CASNQIGTVANEQFF.

This clonotype has a single count. V usage is TRBV5-1 and J usage is TRBJ2-1; D is ambiguous. Trimming took off 3 bases at V and 8 bases at J, with 12 bases between the two ends. CDR3 length equals 13 residues. Germline CDR1 is SGHRS and CDR2 is YFSETQ. CDR3 DNA sequence: TGCGCCAGCAGCTCCAGGTTATTCGATGAGCAGTTCTTC. Its protein is CASSSRLFDEQFF.

This clonotype was counted ten times or more. The genes are TRBV20-1 and TRBJ2-7, with 9 nucleotides matching TRBD1. CDR1 is DFQATT, CDR2 SNEGSKA, per germline (reference sequence). The CDR3 has 13 amino acids. Unmatched junction bases numbered 9, after V lost 5 bases and J lost 7 bases. The CDR3 reads CSAPSHRGREQYF. Here the CDR3 DNA reads TGCAGTGCTCCATCACACAGGGGGCGAGAGCAGTACTTC.

V usage is TRBV27 and J usage is TRBJ2-3, with TRBD2 matching 7 bases. With 5 bases clipped from V and 2 bases from J, the junction kept 10 bases outside the gene matches. The V gene's germline CDR1 is MNHEY and CDR2 SMNVEV (reference sequence). CDR3 length: 16 residues. CDR3 sequence (DNA): TGTGCCAGCAGTACCGAATGGCGGGGGTCCACAGATACGCAGTATTTT. Translated: CASSTEWRGSTDTQYF.

In this sample, this clonotype turned up a few times. The V gene is TRBV10-3, the J gene TRBJ2-3; D is possibly TRBD1 or TRBD2 (7 bases each). The CDR3 is 15 residues long. The germline V and J ends were trimmed by 4 bases and 0 bases, with 11 bases remaining between them. Germline V gives CDR1 ENHRY, CDR2 SYGVKD. The CDR3 nucleotides read TGTGCCATCAGTGCAGGGGGGGGGAGCACAGATACGCAGTATTTT. Translation: CAISAGGGSTDTQYF.

The V gene is TRBV11-2, the J gene TRBJ2-7, with D possibly TRBD1 on 5 matching bases. The CDR3 consists of 14 residues. The V gene lost 2 bases and the J gene lost 3 bases, with 11 bases spanning the gap. In germline, CDR1 is SGHAT, CDR2 FQNNGV. The CDR3 is CASSLRGSDYEQYF. CDR3 coding DNA: TGTGCCAGCAGCTTAAGGGGCAGTGACTACGAGCAGTACTTC.

This clonotype was detected many times. J is TRBJ2-3 and V is TRBV10-3; the D is unclear. With 6 bases removed from V and 5 bases from J, the gap between germline ends came to 9 bases. The CDR3 spans 12 residues. Per germline, CDR1 ENHRY and CDR2 SYGVKD. The CDR3 loop reads CAISDRGDTQYF. CDR3 bases: TGTGCCATCAGCGACCGTGGAGATACGCAGTATTTT.

This clonotype turned up a few times. The J gene is TRBJ2-1, the V gene TRBV6-2 or TRBV6-3; tentative D call: TRBD2 (6 bases). Trimming pared 5 bases from V and 5 bases from J, leaving 25 bases between. CDR3 size: 18 residues. The germline V gene has CDR1 MNHEY and CDR2 SVGEGT. The CDR3 loop is CASSNRLVSLWRNNEQFF. The CDR3 nucleotides read TGTGCCAGCAGTAACAGACTAGTTTCCCTATGGAGAAACAATGAGCAGTTCTTC.

The chain uses TRBV5-1 and TRBJ1-4; no definite D call. The CDR3 is 17 amino acids. CDR1 SGHRS and CDR2 YFSETQ come from the germline V gene. Trimming pared 1 base from V and 2 bases from J, leaving 15 bases between. The CDR3 spells CASSLLSQYATNEKLFF. The CDR3, as DNA: TGCGCCAGCAGCTTGCTATCCCAATACGCGACTAATGAAAAACTGTTTTTT.

This clonotype showed up just a few times. The chain couples TRBV12-3 or TRBV12-4 to TRBJ2-2, with 10 bases fitting TRBD1. The CDR3 has 14 residues. V dropped 7 bases and J dropped 5; count of bases not matched to a gene: 4. This CDR3 is CASIRTGGTGELFF. The DNA for the CDR3 is TGTGCCAGCATAAGGACAGGGGGGACCGGGGAGCTGTTTTTT.

This clonotype was recorded a few times. The chain has TRBV20-1 and TRBJ2-5, with D hard to call. Per the germline V gene, CDR1 is DFQATT and CDR2 is SNEGSKA (reference sequence). The V gene lost 6 bases and the J gene lost 4 bases, with 12 bases spanning the gap. The length of the CDR3 is 12 residues. CDR3 residues: CSATRLRETQYF. In DNA, the CDR3 is TGCAGTGCCACCCGCCTAAGAGAGACCCAGTACTTC.

The chain joins TRBV7-9 to TRBJ2-2; TRBD1 matches 7 bases. Germline CDR1 reads SEHNR; CDR2 reads FQNEAQ (reference sequence). The CDR3 sequence is 14 residues long. Losses at the gene ends were 4 bases for V and 4 bases for J; bases not matched to a gene: 3. The CDR3 DNA sequence: TGTGCCAGCAGCTGGGGACAGATCACCGGGGAGCTGTTTTTT. It codes for CASSWGQITGELFF.

The V gene is TRBV2, the J gene TRBJ2-3; D gene unclear. Trimming removed 3 bases at V and 7 bases at J, with 5 bases between. Germline V gene data show CDR1 as SNHLY and CDR2 as FYNNEI. The CDR3 extends over 11 amino acids. CDR3 sequence reads: CASSETHTQYF. CDR3 nucleotide sequence: TGTGCCAGCAGTGAGACACATACGCAGTATTTT.

The rearrangement links TRBV9 to TRBJ2-1; possible D gene TRBD1, 6 bases. Germline V gene lookup returns CDR1 SGDLS and CDR2 YYNGEE. The CDR3 is 14 amino acids. The V and J ends lost 0 bases and 5 bases respectively, with 9 bases between them. CDR3 in amino acids: CASSVGGRNNEQFF. The CDR3, as DNA: TGTGCCAGCAGCGTAGGGGGGCGTAACAATGAGCAGTTCTTC.

This clonotype was detected only a few times. The chain recombines TRBV5-4 with TRBJ2-6, with 7 nucleotides matching TRBD1. The V and J ends lost 0 bases and 2 bases, in that order; junction bases with no gene match: 11. The length of the CDR3 is 19 residues. Germline CDR1 and CDR2: SGHNT and YYREEE (reference sequence). DNA for the CDR3: TGTGCCAGCAGCTTGGAAGACAGGGAAAGGGGTGCTGGGGCCAACGTCCTGACTTTC. This translates into CASSLEDRERGAGANVLTF.

This clonotype was detected a few times. The chain joins TRBV5-1 to TRBJ2-7; D remains unclear. Looked up from germline, CDR1 is SGHRS and CDR2 is YFSETQ. V was trimmed by 0 bases and J by 4 bases, leaving 23 bases between them. The CDR3 has 18 amino acids. CDR3 sequence (DNA): TGCGCCAGCAGCTTGGAGAATCGGCCTGGCTTATCTTGGTACGAGCAGTACTTC. Translated: CASSLENRPGLSWYEQYF.

The gene calls are TRBV7-2 and TRBJ1-1, with a weak D call TRBD1 (6 bases). Germline values: CDR1 SGHTA, CDR2 FQGNSA. Trimming left V 5 bases short and J 6 bases short, with 19 bases between. There are 15 residues in the CDR3. The CDR3 spells CASSLDRIPLAEAFF. CDR3 coding DNA: TGTGCCAGCAGCCTGGACAGAATCCCACTAGCTGAAGCTTTCTTT.

The V call is TRBV7-9, the J call TRBJ2-7; D is uncertain. CDR3 length: 15 amino acids. Germline CDR1 reads SEHNR; CDR2 reads FQNEAQ (reference sequence). V gave up 0 bases and J gave up 13 bases, with 22 bases separating them. DNA for the CDR3: TGTGCCAGCAGCTTAGCCTCAAACCTTAGACCGTCTAAATACTTC. Protein product: CASSLASNLRPSKYF.

This clonotype appeared a few times. CDR3 sequence (DNA): TGTGCCAGCAGTGCTCGGTCCCAAGAGACCCAGTACTTC. The encoded protein is CASSARSQETQYF. The rearrangement joins TRBV6-1 to TRBJ2-5; D is unresolved. This CDR3 region has 13 residues. The V end lost 4 bases, the J end lost 1 base, and 7 bases lay between the germline ends. From germline, CDR1 is MNHNS and CDR2 SASEGT.

The chain's CDR3 is CSARDSGRDGNTEAFF. The CDR3 DNA sequence: TGCAGTGCTAGAGATAGCGGGCGGGACGGGAACACTGAAGCTTTCTTT. This chain uses TRBV20-1 with TRBJ1-1; maybe TRBD1 (5 bases). Trimming removed 0 bases from V and 1 base from J, with 15 bases in between. This CDR3 has 16 residues. Germline lookup yields CDR1 DFQATT and CDR2 SNEGSKA (reference sequence).

The CDR3 reads CASSWRLAGVGRTDTQYF. CDR3 bases: TGTGCCAGCAGCTGGAGACTAGCGGGAGTGGGGCGCACAGATACGCAGTATTTT. J is TRBJ2-3 and V is TRBV11-2, with 12 bases fitting TRBD2. Germline CDR1 reads SGHAT; CDR2 reads FQNNGV. Trimming took 4 bases from V and 1 from J; bases not matched to a gene: 9. The CDR3 runs 18 residues.